This T cell receptor (beta chain) comes out of a study of breast tumors, draining lymph nodes, adjacent tissues. Study observations and caveats: Tumor repertoires ranked between lymph nodes and nontumor tissue in diversity, with V and J gene preferences. Most tumor T cells seemingly derive from lymph node, then expand in tumor.

Using its own MiXCR run on the multiplex PCR reads, TCRdb lists one record per CDR3 protein. The repertoire holds about 230,000 distinct CDR3 sequences, with roughly 30% as singletons. Breast cancer patients provided tissue from their axillary draining lymph nodes. Notes on this clonotype: Its cognate antigen is unknown. One base away lies a much larger clone, so this may be a sequencing read error.

The germline gives CDR1 LGHDT, CDR2 YNNKEL (reference sequence). The CDR3 is 16 amino acids. The sequence was obtained from a female donor with breast cancer. Some clones in this sample may be carry-over from other donors' samples. Sequenced input: axillary lymph node tissue. V usage is TRBV3-1 and J usage is TRBJ2-1; 7 nucleotides line up with TRBD1. CDR3 residues: CASSPQGQLNHNEQSF. The CDR3 coding sequence is TGTGCCAGCAGCCCGCAGGGACAGCTAAACCACAATGAGCAGTCCTTC.